Shown below are 19 T cell receptor beta chains from a single sample sequenced in a study of shared T cell receptors in the human thymus. Only in-frame clones appear in the TCRdb table, and some are missing; sequencing was by immunoSEQ multiplex PCR. The sample shows 600,000 to 900,000 clones, 70% to 90% of them seen only once. These data were also reused for a study on human thymus T cells.

The sequenced sample was thymocytes. The receptors here all came from a girl in the first two years of life with a congenital heart defect.

Worth noting for this clone: One end of the junction is discordant with germline, which a read error may explain. Other DNA sequences within the sample encode an identical CDR3. The chain carries TRBV7-8 and TRBJ1-6, with D perhaps TRBD1 (6 bases). The CDR3 totals 15 residues. From germline, CDR1 is SGHVS and CDR2 FQNEAQ. CDR3 DNA: TGTGCCAGCAGCGCTCACAGGGAGGGGAATTCCCCCCTCCACTTT. It codes for CASSAHREGNSPLHF.

This rearrangement joins TRBV30 to TRBJ1-6; 9 bases fit TRBD1. Looked up from germline, CDR1 is GTSNPN and CDR2 is SVGIG (reference sequence). Trimming took 8 bases from V and 6 from J; bases not matched to a gene: 29. This CDR3 is 21 amino acids long. CDR3 in DNA: TGTGCCCGGATCGTTGATGGGGTGGGACAGGGTAGCCCTCCTCTTAATTCACCCCTCCACTTT. This sequence encodes CARIVDGVGQGSPPLNSPLHF. Filled out from reference TRBV30 and TRBJ1-6, the complete variable domain reads SQTIHQWPATLVQPVGSPLSLECTVEGTSNPNLYWYRQAAGRGLQLLFYSVGIGQISSEVPQNLSASRPQDRQFILSSKKLLLSDSGFYLCARIVDGVGQGSPPLNSPLHFGNGTRLTVT.

J is TRBJ2-4 and V is TRBV4-3, with 7 nucleotides matching TRBD2. CDR3 length: 18 residues. V lost 0 bases, J lost 0 bases, and 8 bases stayed unmatched. Germline loops: CDR1 LGHNA, CDR2 YSLEER. CDR3 sequence: CASSQDSGGMEAKNIQYF. CDR3 coding DNA: TGCGCCAGCAGCCAAGATTCGGGAGGAATGGAAGCCAAAAACATTCAGTACTTC.

V and J are TRBV13 and TRBJ2-3; D unclear. V was cut by 2 bases and J by 2 bases, with 11 bases left in between. This CDR3 has 15 amino acids. Germline V gene lookup returns CDR1 PRHDT and CDR2 FYEKMQ (reference sequence). CDR3 DNA sequence: TGTGCCAGCAGCTTACCCTCAGTGTTCACAGATACGCAGTATTTT. Residues: CASSLPSVFTDTQYF.

This clone was detected a few times. The chain couples TRBV6-5 to TRBJ1-1, with a weak D call TRBD1 (5 bases). The CDR3 covers 15 residues. Looked up from germline, CDR1 is MNHEY and CDR2 is SVGAGI. Trimming stripped 2 bases from V and 0 bases from J, with 10 bases between. CDR3 sequence: CASSYVWGVNTEAFF. For the CDR3, the DNA is TGTGCCAGCAGTTACGTTTGGGGCGTGAACACTGAAGCTTTCTTT.

This clone was found once. The chain joins TRBV5-6 to TRBJ1-1; 7 bases line up with TRBD1. The CDR3 consists of 17 residues. V trimming: 0 bases; J trimming: 5 bases; junction bases outside the gene matches: 13. CDR1 is SGHDT and CDR2 is YYEEEE in the germline V gene. CDR3 sequence: CASSLDEPGQQSTEAFF. For the CDR3, the DNA is TGTGCCAGCAGCTTGGATGAACCGGGACAGCAAAGTACTGAAGCTTTCTTT.

The chain uses TRBV5-8 and TRBJ1-3, with D uncertain. The CDR3 contains 17 residues. Per the germline V gene, CDR1 is SGHTS and CDR2 is YDEGEE. Between the trimmed V and J ends, which lost 4 bases and 4 bases, there was a span of 21 bases. DNA for the CDR3: TGTGCCAGCAGCAGGGTGGGGAGAGCAGTGAGGGGAAACACCATATATTTT. It is translated as CASSRVGRAVRGNTIYF.

The rearrangement uses TRBV6-4 and TRBJ2-1; 7 nucleotides line up with TRBD1. The germline gives CDR1 MRHNA, CDR2 SNTAGT. Trimming removed 2 bases from V and 0 bases from J; junction bases left unmatched: 13. The CDR3 consists of 19 residues. CDR3 sequence (DNA): TGTGCCAGCAGTGACGGCACCTCGGGACAGAAATCCTCCTACAATGAGCAGTTCTTC. As protein: CASSDGTSGQKSSYNEQFF.

The chain combines TRBV5-1 with TRBJ1-4, with D perhaps matching TRBD1 (5 bases). Germline assignment: CDR1 SGHRS and CDR2 YFSETQ. Trimming pared 0 bases from V and 5 bases from J, leaving 11 bases between. The CDR3 loop spans 15 amino acids. The CDR3: CASSLGTDTNEKLFF. DNA for the CDR3: TGCGCCAGCAGCTTGGGGACGGACACGAATGAAAAACTGTTTTTT.

The V gene is TRBV5-1, the J gene TRBJ1-1; D ambiguous. Germline V gene sequence: CDR1 SGHRS, CDR2 YFSETQ. This CDR3 comprises 16 residues. V was shortened by 5 bases and J by 1 base, with 18 bases between the two germline ends. In nucleotides, the CDR3 is TGCGCCAGCAGGGCGGATTACCGAGAGACGAACACTGAAGCTTTCTTT. It encodes CASRADYRETNTEAFF.

This sequence joins TRBV6-5 and TRBJ1-1; TRBD1 might be the D (6 bases). CDR1 and CDR2 (germline): MNHEY, SVGAGI. CDR3 length equals 13 residues. Deletions cut 5 bases from V and 4 bases from J, with 11 bases between. The CDR3 loop is CASSPQGITEAFF. The CDR3 nucleotides are TGTGCCAGCAGTCCACAGGGAATCACTGAAGCTTTCTTT.

The rearrangement links TRBV5-6 to TRBJ1-4; perhaps TRBD1 as D (6 bases). The ends were cut back, 4 bases at V and 2 bases at J, with 12 bases in the middle. The length of the CDR3 is 15 residues. Per germline, CDR1 SGHDT and CDR2 YYEEEE. CDR3 protein: CASSARGGTNEKLFF. The CDR3, as DNA: TGTGCCAGCAGCGCCAGGGGTGGGACTAATGAAAAACTGTTTTTT. Full variable domain (outside the CDR3, taken from reference TRBV5-6 and TRBJ1-4): DAGVTQSPTHLIKTRGQQVTLRCSPKSGHDTVSWYQQALGQGPQFIFQYYEEEERQRGNFPDRFSGHQFPNYSSELNVNALLLGDSALYLCASSARGGTNEKLFFGSGTQLSVL.

This chain connects TRBV19 to TRBJ2-7, with TRBD2 matching 13 bases. The CDR3 loop spans 17 amino acids. With V trimmed by 1 base and J by 4 bases, 7 bases remained unmatched. Germline V gene lookup returns CDR1 LNHDA and CDR2 SQIVND (reference sequence). CDR3 in amino acids: CASSIGTSGGTFYEQYF. DNA of the CDR3: TGTGCCAGTAGTATAGGGACTAGCGGGGGAACGTTTTACGAGCAGTACTTC.

This chain uses TRBV29-1 with TRBJ2-7, with a tentative D call TRBD1 (6 bases). Germline V CDR1 and CDR2: SQVTM, ANQGSEA. The CDR3 is 13 residues long. With 4 bases removed from V and 3 bases from J, the gap between germline ends came to 13 bases. CDR3 bases: TGCAGCGTTGTACAGGGTAGATACTACGAGCAGTACTTC. It translates to CSVVQGRYYEQYF.

The rearrangement links TRBV2 to TRBJ2-1, with 8 bases lining up with TRBD1. V gave up 6 bases and J gave up 7 bases; unmatched junction bases: 8. This CDR3 has 14 amino acids. The germline CDR1 and CDR2 sequences are SNHLY and FYNNEI. The CDR3 sequence: CASRWTGLGNEQFF. The CDR3 coding sequence is TGTGCCAGCAGATGGACAGGGCTCGGGAATGAGCAGTTCTTC.

V and J are TRBV6-1 and TRBJ1-5, with D tentatively TRBD1 (6 bases). In germline, CDR1 is MNHNS, CDR2 SASEGT. The CDR3 consists of 14 residues. Trimming left V 2 bases short and J 5 bases short, with 10 bases between. The CDR3 sequence: CASSEPQGDQPQHF. The CDR3 DNA reads as TGTGCCAGCAGTGAACCACAGGGTGATCAGCCCCAGCATTTT.

The rearrangement joins TRBV27 to TRBJ2-1, with 14 bases identical to TRBD2. In germline, CDR1 is MNHEY, CDR2 SMNVEV (reference sequence). This CDR3 is built from 20 residues. With V trimmed by 5 bases and J by 1 base, 13 bases remained unmatched. The CDR3 loop reads CASSTTGTSGGFGSYNEQFF. In DNA, the CDR3 is TGTGCCAGCAGTACAACCGGGACTAGCGGGGGTTTTGGGTCCTACAATGAGCAGTTCTTC.

This chain uses TRBV6-5 with TRBJ1-2, with D possibly being TRBD1 (5 bases). V was clipped by 7 bases and J by 1 base, with 16 bases between them. There are 15 residues in the CDR3. Germline values: CDR1 MNHEY, CDR2 SVGAGI. The CDR3 is CASNPTGGGNYGYTF. CDR3 coding DNA: TGTGCCAGCAATCCTACTGGGGGGGGTAACTATGGCTACACCTTC.

The CDR3 nucleotides read TGTGCCAGCAGGCAGGGAAGGTATCAGCCCCAGCATTTT. Its protein product is CASRQGRYQPQHF. The rearrangement uses TRBV6-1 and TRBJ1-5, with a tentative D call TRBD1 (5 bases). The CDR3 spans 13 residues. The V and J ends lost 6 bases and 5 bases respectively, with 11 bases between them. Looked up from germline, CDR1 is MNHNS and CDR2 is SASEGT.